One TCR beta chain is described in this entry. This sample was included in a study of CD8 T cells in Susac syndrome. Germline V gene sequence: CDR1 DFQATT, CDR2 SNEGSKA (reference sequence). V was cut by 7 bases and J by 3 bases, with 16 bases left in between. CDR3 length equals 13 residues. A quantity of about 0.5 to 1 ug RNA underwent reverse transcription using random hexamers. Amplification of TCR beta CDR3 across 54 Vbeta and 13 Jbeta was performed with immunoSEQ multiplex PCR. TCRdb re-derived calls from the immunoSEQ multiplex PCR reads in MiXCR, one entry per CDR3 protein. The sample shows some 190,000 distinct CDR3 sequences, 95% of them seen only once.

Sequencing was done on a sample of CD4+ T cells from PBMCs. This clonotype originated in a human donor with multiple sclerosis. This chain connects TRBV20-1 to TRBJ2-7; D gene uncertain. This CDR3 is CSGHPAWSYEQYF. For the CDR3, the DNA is TGCAGTGGTCACCCCGCTTGGAGCTACGAGCAGTACTTC.